This TCR beta chain was documented in a study of response to subunit inactivated influenza vaccine. J gave up 3 bases and V 6 bases, and 6 bases lay outside the gene matches. This CDR3 comprises 14 residues. TCRdb redid the calling of the RT-PCR reads with MiXCR, one entry per CDR3 protein. The sample lists about 160,000 distinct CDR3 sequences; roughly 10% were seen once. Study conclusions and caveats: The authors suggested that every seasonal influenza vaccination recruits few new T cells.

The sample holds many counts of this clonotype. Its target is unknown. The input for sequencing was non-naive T cells sorted from PBMCs, taken roughly 47 days after vaccination. The clonotype comes from a man between 45 and 60 years old who received an inactivated influenza vaccine. The chain couples TRBV12-3 or TRBV12-4 to TRBJ2-7, with 9 bases fitting TRBD2. CDR3 sequence: CASREGTSSYEQYF. The CDR3 DNA reads TGTGCCAGCAGAGAGGGGACTAGCAGCTACGAGCAGTACTTC.